This entry is about one TCR beta chain. The data originate from a study of T cell responses to AZD1222 COVID-19 vaccine. Trimming cost V 8 bases and J 2 bases; bases outside gene matches: 10. The CDR3 totals 17 residues. Germline V CDR1 and CDR2: LNHDA, SQIVND (reference sequence). Profiled with immunoSEQ multiplex PCR; TCRdb holds only in-frame clones, not every one. The data hold 110,000 to 150,000 clones, with roughly 90% observed a single time. This TCR was recovered from an adult in good health. The V gene is TRBV19, the J gene TRBJ2-2; 11 bases align to TRBD2. The sample consisted of peripheral blood, taken on day 0 of AZD1222 vaccination. CDR3: CASLGLAVSFNTGELFF. The DNA of the CDR3 is TGTGCCAGTTTGGGACTAGCGGTTTCCTTTAACACCGGGGAGCTGTTTTTT.